This section outlines one TCR beta chain sequence together with its context. In the original analysis: It was from reference gene primer amplification that nucleated cell counts were estimated. Sequencing used immunoSEQ multiplex PCR; TCRdb keeps in-frame clones, though not all of them. Clone size and V and J calls were adopted from that table, with D and trimming inferred from the DNA. The sample lists about 45,000 clones; around 82% were seen once. This CDR3 contains 18 residues. J was trimmed by 1 base and V by 5 bases; bases with no gene match: 12. The germline V gene encodes CDR1 MRHNA and CDR2 SNTAGT. The sample originates from a study of blood T cell repertoires in COVID-19. Study at large: Italy, Spain and the United States were the sources of the convalescent and acute COVID-19 samples. The analysed material was cDNA or gDNA that came from T cells, B-cell-depleted T cells, or PBMCs.

This chain links TRBV6-4 with TRBJ2-5; 11 nucleotides agree with TRBD2. The sample comprised peripheral blood. This TCR derives from a woman of 80 years or more with acute or convalescent COVID-19. The chain's CDR3 is CASSPLMIAGGVQETQYF. The CDR3 nucleotides read TGTGCCAGCAGTCCCCTGATGATAGCGGGAGGGGTCCAAGAGACCCAGTACTTC.